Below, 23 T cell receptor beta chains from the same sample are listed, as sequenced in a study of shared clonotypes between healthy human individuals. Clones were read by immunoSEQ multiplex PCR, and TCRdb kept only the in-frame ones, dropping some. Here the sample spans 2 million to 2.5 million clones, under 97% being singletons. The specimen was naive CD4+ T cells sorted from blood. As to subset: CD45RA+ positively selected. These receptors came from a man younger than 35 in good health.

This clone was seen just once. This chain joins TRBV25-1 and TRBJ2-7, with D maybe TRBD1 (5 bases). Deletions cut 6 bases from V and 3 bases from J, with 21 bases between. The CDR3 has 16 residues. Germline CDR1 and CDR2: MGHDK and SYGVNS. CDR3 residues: CASSITRVSRLYEQYF. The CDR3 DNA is TGTGCCAGCAGCATCACCAGGGTGTCACGGCTCTACGAGCAGTACTTC.

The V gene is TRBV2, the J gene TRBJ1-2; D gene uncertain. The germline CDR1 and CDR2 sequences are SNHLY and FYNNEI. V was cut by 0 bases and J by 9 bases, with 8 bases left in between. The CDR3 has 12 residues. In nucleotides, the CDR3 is TGTGCCAGCAGTGAAGCTGTGGGTAGCTACACCTTC. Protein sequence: CASSEAVGSYTF.

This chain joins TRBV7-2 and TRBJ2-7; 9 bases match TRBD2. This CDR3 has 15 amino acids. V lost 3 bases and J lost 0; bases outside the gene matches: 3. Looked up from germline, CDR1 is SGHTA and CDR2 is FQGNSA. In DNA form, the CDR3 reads TGTGCCAGCAGCTTGACTAGCGGTCTCTCCTACGAGCAGTACTTC. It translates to CASSLTSGLSYEQYF.

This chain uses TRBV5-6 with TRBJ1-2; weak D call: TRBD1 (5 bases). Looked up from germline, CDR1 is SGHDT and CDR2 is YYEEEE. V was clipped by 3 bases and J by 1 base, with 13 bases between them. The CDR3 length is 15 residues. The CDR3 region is CASSSLNGGNYGYTF. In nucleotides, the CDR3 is TGTGCCAGCAGCTCTCTCAACGGGGGTAACTATGGCTACACCTTC.

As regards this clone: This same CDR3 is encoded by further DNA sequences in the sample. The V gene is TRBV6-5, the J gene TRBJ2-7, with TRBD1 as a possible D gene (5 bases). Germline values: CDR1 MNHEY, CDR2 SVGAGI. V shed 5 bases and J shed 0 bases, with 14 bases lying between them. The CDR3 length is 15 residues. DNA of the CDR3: TGTGCCAGCAGTAGGGGTGGGGTGAGCTCCTACGAGCAGTACTTC. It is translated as CASSRGGVSSYEQYF.

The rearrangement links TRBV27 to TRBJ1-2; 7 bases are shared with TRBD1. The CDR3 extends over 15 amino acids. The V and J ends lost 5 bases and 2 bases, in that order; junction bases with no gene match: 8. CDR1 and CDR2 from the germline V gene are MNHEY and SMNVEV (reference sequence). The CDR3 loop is CASSSNRGINYGYTF. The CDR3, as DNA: TGTGCCAGCAGTAGCAACAGGGGAATCAACTATGGCTACACCTTC.

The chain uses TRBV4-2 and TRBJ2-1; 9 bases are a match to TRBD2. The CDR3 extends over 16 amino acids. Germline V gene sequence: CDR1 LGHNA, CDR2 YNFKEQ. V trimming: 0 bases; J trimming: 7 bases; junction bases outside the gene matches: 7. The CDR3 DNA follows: TGTGCCAGCAGCCAAGATCTGGCTAGCGGGATGAATGAGCAGTTCTTC. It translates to CASSQDLASGMNEQFF.

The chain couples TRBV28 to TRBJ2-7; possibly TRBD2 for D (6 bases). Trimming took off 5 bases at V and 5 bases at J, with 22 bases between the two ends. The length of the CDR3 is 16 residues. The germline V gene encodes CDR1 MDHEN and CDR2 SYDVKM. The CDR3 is CASSHWVGRGSHEQYF. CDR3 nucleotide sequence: TGTGCCAGCAGTCACTGGGTGGGACGGGGGTCCCACGAGCAGTACTTC.

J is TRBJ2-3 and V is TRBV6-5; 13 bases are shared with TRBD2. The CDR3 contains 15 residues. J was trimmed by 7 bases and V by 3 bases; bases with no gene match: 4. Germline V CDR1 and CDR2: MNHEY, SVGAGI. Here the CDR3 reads CASSYAGTSGNTQYF. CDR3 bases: TGTGCCAGCAGTTATGCCGGGACTAGCGGGAATACGCAGTATTTT.

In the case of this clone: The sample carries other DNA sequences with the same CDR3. The CDR3 sequence is CASSLTGQPQHF. CDR3 sequence (DNA): TGTGCCAGCAGCTTGACCGGTCAGCCCCAGCATTTT. This chain links TRBV7-9 with TRBJ1-5; no definite D call. V was cut by 3 bases and J by 6 bases, with 6 bases left in between. The CDR3 contains 12 residues. Germline lookup yields CDR1 SEHNR and CDR2 FQNEAQ (reference sequence). The full variable domain, its missing parts supplied by reference TRBV7-9 and TRBJ1-5, is DTGVSQNPRHKITKRGQNVTFRCDPISEHNRLYWYRQTLGQGPEFLTYFQNEAQLEKSRLLSDRFSAERPKGSFSTLEIQRTEQGDSAMYLCASSLTGQPQHFGDGTRLSIL.

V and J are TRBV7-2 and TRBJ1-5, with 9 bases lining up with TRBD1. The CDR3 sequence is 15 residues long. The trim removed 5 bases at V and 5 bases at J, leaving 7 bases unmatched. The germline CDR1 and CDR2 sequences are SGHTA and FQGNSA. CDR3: CASSPGQGIDQPQHF. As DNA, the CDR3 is TGTGCCAGCAGCCCGGGACAGGGAATCGATCAGCCCCAGCATTTT.

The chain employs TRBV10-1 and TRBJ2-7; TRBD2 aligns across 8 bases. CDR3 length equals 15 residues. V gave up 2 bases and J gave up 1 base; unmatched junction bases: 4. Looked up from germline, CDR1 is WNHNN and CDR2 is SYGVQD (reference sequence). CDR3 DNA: TGCGCCAGCAGTGAGCAGCGGGGGACGTCCTACGAGCAGTACTTC. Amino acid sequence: CASSEQRGTSYEQYF.

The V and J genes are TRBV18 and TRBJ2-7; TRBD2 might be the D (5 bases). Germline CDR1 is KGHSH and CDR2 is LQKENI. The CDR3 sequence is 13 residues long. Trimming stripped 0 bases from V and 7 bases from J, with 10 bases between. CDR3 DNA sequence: TGTGCCAGCTCACCACCGGGCTCGGGAGAGCAGTACTTC. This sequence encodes CASSPPGSGEQYF.

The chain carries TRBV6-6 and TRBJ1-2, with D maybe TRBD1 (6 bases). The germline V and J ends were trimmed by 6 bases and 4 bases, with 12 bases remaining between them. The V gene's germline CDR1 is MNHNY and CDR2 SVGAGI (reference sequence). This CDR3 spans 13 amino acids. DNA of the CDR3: TGTGCCAGCAGGGGTGGGGGCGGCTATGGCTACACCTTC. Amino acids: CASRGGGGYGYTF.

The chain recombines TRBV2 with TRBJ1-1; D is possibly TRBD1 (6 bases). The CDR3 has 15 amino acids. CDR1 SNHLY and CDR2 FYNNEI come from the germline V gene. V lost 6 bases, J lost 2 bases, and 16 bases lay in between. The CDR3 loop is CASSNLQGRNTEAFF. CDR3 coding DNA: TGTGCCAGCAGCAACCTACAGGGTCGAAACACTGAAGCTTTCTTT.

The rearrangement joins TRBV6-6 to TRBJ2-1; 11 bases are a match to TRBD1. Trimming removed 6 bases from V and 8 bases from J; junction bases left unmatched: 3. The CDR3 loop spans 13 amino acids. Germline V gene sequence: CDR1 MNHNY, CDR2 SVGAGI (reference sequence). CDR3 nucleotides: TGTGCCAGCAGAGGACAGGGGGCCCATGAGCAGTTCTTC. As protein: CASRGQGAHEQFF.

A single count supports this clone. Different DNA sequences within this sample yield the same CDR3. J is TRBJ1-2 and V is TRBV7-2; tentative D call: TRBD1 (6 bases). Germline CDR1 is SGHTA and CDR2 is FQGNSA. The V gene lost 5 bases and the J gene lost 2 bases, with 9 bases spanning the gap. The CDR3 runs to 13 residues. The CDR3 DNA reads TGTGCCAGCAGCCAAGACAGGAACTATGGCTACACCTTC. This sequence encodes CASSQDRNYGYTF.

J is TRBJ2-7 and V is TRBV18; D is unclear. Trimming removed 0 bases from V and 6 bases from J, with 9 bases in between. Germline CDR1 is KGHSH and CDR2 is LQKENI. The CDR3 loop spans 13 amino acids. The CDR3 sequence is CASSPPTAGEQYF. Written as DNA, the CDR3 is TGTGCCAGCTCACCACCGACGGCCGGCGAGCAGTACTTC.

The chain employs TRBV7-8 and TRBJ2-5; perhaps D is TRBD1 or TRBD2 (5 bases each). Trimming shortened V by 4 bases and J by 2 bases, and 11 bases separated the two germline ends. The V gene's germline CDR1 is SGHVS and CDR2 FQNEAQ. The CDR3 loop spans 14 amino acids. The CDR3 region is CASSSGAAQETQYF. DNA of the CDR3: TGTGCCAGCAGCTCCGGGGCAGCGCAAGAGACCCAGTACTTC.

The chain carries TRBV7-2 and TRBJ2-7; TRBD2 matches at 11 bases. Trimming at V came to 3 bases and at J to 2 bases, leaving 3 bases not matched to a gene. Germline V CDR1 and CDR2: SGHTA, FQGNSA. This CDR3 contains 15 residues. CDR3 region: CASSLRLAGPYEQYF. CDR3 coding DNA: TGTGCCAGCAGCTTGAGACTAGCGGGACCCTACGAGCAGTACTTC.

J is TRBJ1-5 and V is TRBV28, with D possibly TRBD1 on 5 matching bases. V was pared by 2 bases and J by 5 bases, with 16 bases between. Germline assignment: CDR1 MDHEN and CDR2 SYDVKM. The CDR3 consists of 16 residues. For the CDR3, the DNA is TGTGCCAGCAGTTTAAAGATACGGGGGGAGGATCAGCCCCAGCATTTT. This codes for CASSLKIRGEDQPQHF. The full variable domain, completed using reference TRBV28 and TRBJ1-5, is DVKVTQSSRYLVKRTGEKVFLECVQDMDHENMFWYRQDPGLGLRLIYFSYDVKMKEKGDIPEGYSVSREKKERFSLILESASTNQTSMYLCASSLKIRGEDQPQHFGDGTRLSIL.

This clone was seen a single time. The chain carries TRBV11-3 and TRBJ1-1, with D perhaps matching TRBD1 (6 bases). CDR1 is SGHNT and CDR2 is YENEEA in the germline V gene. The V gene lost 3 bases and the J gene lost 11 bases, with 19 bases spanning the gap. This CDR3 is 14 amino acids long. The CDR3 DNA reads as TGTGCCAGCAGCTTGGGGGGGGCCCAGGACCCCGCTTTCTTT. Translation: CASSLGGAQDPAFF.

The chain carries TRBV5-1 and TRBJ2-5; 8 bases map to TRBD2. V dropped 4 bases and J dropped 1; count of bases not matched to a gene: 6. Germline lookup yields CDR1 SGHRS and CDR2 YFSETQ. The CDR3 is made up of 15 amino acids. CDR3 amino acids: CASSRSGGFQETQYF. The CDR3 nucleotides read TGCGCCAGCAGCCGTTCGGGGGGGTTCCAAGAGACCCAGTACTTC.